The clone carrying this TCR beta chain was counted a single time. The data belong to a study of blood T cell repertoires in COVID-19. Study as a whole: COVID-19 samples from acute and convalescent phases originated in the United States, Italy and Spain. T cells, B-cell-depleted T cells, or PBMCs provided the cDNA or gDNA that served as material.

In the authors' workflow: Estimated nucleated cell counts came from reference gene primer amplification. Libraries were prepared by immunoSEQ multiplex PCR; TCRdb keeps only in-frame clonotypes and omits some of them. D and trimming come from the DNA, and the V and J calls and clone size come from that table. Seen here are some 91,000 clones, less than 95% observed once, and the top ten hold 1.5% to 2%. Germline loops: CDR1 SGHTA, CDR2 FQGNSA. This CDR3 contains 18 residues. V shed 5 bases and J 0 bases; nucleotides not matched to a gene: 10. The sequencing input was peripheral blood. The receptor comes from a man aged 55 to 70 with acute or convalescent COVID-19. The gene calls are TRBV7-2 and TRBJ2-1; 10 nucleotides line up with TRBD2. The CDR3 DNA reads as TGTGCCAGCAGCAACCCTAGCGGGGGCTCAAGCTCCTACAATGAGCAGTTCTTC. Translating gives CASSNPSGGSSSYNEQFF.